A single sample gave rise to the 17 T cell receptor beta chains below, sequenced in a study of PD-1 blockade in classical Hodgkin lymphoma. The protocol was immunoSEQ multiplex PCR, while the TCRdb copy is restricted to in-frame clones and leaves out a portion. Here the sample spans over 50,000 clones, approximately 81% being singletons. Every one of the patients relapsed after autologous stem cell transplantation (brentuximab vedotin exposure was variable). The source material was peripheral blood mononuclear cells (PBMCs), sampled at baseline. The origin of the receptors is a human donor with classical Hodgkin lymphoma.

The rearrangement uses TRBV14 and TRBJ2-7, with D maybe TRBD2 (6 bases). The CDR3 contains 13 residues. Trimming stripped 0 bases from V and 3 bases from J, with 6 bases between. Per the germline V gene, CDR1 is SGHDN and CDR2 is FVKESK. As DNA, the CDR3 is TGTGCCAGCAGCCAAGAGCGGGGCTACGAGCAGTACTTC. Residues: CASSQERGYEQYF.

This chain connects TRBV2 to TRBJ2-7, with D hard to call. Trimming cost V 3 bases and J 2 bases, with 11 bases left between them. This CDR3 spans 14 amino acids. CDR1 is SNHLY, CDR2 FYNNEI, per germline. The CDR3 nucleotides read TGTGCCAGCAGTGAGCGACGGACCCCCTACGAGCAGTACTTC. Amino acids: CASSERRTPYEQYF.

This chain connects TRBV10-3 to TRBJ2-3; D is unclear. Germline-derived CDR1 and CDR2 are ENHRY and SYGVKD. The CDR3 length is 13 residues. Deletions cut 2 bases from V and 4 bases from J, with 7 bases between. The CDR3 sequence is CAISEQAPDTQYF. The DNA for the CDR3 is TGTGCCATCAGTGAGCAAGCCCCAGATACGCAGTATTTT.

The chain carries TRBV11-3 and TRBJ2-2; D could derive from TRBD1 or TRBD2 (5 bases each). Germline V lookup: CDR1 SGHNT, CDR2 YENEEA. Trimming removed 1 base from V and 7 bases from J, with 7 bases in between. The CDR3 contains 13 residues. The CDR3 sequence: CASSLGDLGELFF. As DNA, the CDR3 is TGTGCCAGCAGCTTAGGGGACCTCGGGGAGCTGTTTTTT.

This chain links TRBV18 with TRBJ1-2; D unresolved. The germline V gene has CDR1 KGHSH and CDR2 LQKENI. The V end was cut by 8 bases, the J end by 7 bases, with 11 bases between. This CDR3 contains 11 residues. The CDR3 is CASAREGGYTF. CDR3 sequence (DNA): TGTGCCAGCGCCCGAGAGGGTGGCTACACCTTC. Together with reference TRBV18 and TRBJ1-2, the CDR3 gives the full variable domain: NAGVMQNPRHLVRRRGQEARLRCSPMKGHSHVYWYRQLPEEGLKFMVYLQKENIIDESGMPKERFSAEFPKEGPSILRIQQVVRGDSAAYFCASAREGGYTFGSGTRLTVV.

The chain couples TRBV18 to TRBJ2-3; 11 bases match TRBD1. This CDR3 contains 18 residues. V gave up 1 base and J gave up 3 bases; unmatched junction bases: 9. Germline V gene sequence: CDR1 KGHSH, CDR2 LQKENI. CDR3 DNA: TGTGCCAGCTCACCACTGCCCCCCGGGACAGGGGGAACAGATACGCAGTATTTT. Translation gives CASSPLPPGTGGTDTQYF.

The gene calls are TRBV7-8 and TRBJ2-3; unclear D gene. The V end lost 5 bases, the J end lost 2 bases, and 14 bases lay between the germline ends. Germline V CDR1 and CDR2: SGHVS, FQNEAQ. CDR3 size: 15 residues. This CDR3 reads CASSPYTYFTDTQYF. The CDR3 nucleotides read TGTGCCAGCAGCCCCTACACATACTTCACAGATACGCAGTATTTT. The full variable domain, in which reference TRBV7-8 and TRBJ2-3 provide the parts outside the CDR3, is GAGVSQSPRYKVAKRGQDVALRCDPISGHVSLFWYQQALGQGPEFLTYFQNEAQLDKSGLPSDRFFAERPEGSVSTLKIQRTQQEDSAVYLCASSPYTYFTDTQYFGPGTRLTVL.

The chain recombines TRBV18 with TRBJ2-3; 12 bases fit TRBD2. Germline V gene sequence: CDR1 KGHSH, CDR2 LQKENI. Trimming took 0 bases from V and 2 from J; bases not matched to a gene: 9. This CDR3 is built from 19 residues. The CDR3 sequence is CASSPPFPGLAGNTDTQYF. CDR3 DNA: TGTGCCAGCTCACCACCTTTTCCCGGACTAGCGGGAAACACAGATACGCAGTATTTT. Supplemented by reference TRBV18 and TRBJ2-3, the full variable domain reads NAGVMQNPRHLVRRRGQEARLRCSPMKGHSHVYWYRQLPEEGLKFMVYLQKENIIDESGMPKERFSAEFPKEGPSILRIQQVVRGDSAAYFCASSPPFPGLAGNTDTQYFGPGTRLTVL.

Note on this clone: Other DNA sequences within the sample encode an identical CDR3. The chain links TRBV2 to TRBJ1-1; D might be TRBD1 (5 bases). The CDR3 has 13 amino acids. CDR1 SNHLY and CDR2 FYNNEI come from the germline V gene. With 4 bases removed from V and 2 bases from J, the gap between germline ends came to 8 bases. The CDR3 DNA follows: TGTGCCAGCAGTGGAGACAGTAACACTGAAGCTTTCTTT. Residues: CASSGDSNTEAFF.

V usage is TRBV10-3 and J usage is TRBJ1-1; the match to TRBD1 covers 8 bases. The CDR3 consists of 15 residues. The J segment lost 3 bases and the V segment lost 4 bases, leaving 7 bases of the junction unmatched. CDR1 ENHRY and CDR2 SYGVKD come from the germline V gene. The CDR3: CAISGRTGHYTEAFF. DNA of the CDR3: TGTGCCATCAGTGGTAGGACAGGGCATTACACTGAAGCTTTCTTT.

This clone has more than one count but fewer than ten. The chain uses TRBV5-4 and TRBJ1-1; D possibly corresponds to TRBD1 (6 bases). The CDR3 covers 14 residues. V was pared by 2 bases and J by 6 bases, with 14 bases between. Germline V lookup: CDR1 SGHNT, CDR2 YYREEE (reference sequence). Written as DNA, the CDR3 is TGTGCCAGCAGCTTCAACGACAGGCCTTCTGAAGCTTTCTTT. Protein sequence: CASSFNDRPSEAFF.

The sample holds one count of this clone. The CDR3 nucleotides read TGTGCCAGCAGCTTGCAGGGGATCGCGCAGTATTTT. The encoded protein is CASSLQGIAQYF. This chain uses TRBV7-2 with TRBJ2-3, with a possible D match to TRBD1 (6 bases). The CDR3 sequence is 12 residues long. V lost 3 bases and J lost 10, with 11 bases in between. Germline V gene sequence: CDR1 SGHTA, CDR2 FQGNSA.

This sequence joins TRBV29-1 and TRBJ2-7; 15 bases are a match to TRBD2. Germline V lookup: CDR1 SQVTM, CDR2 ANQGSEA. V gave up 5 bases and J gave up 6 bases; unmatched junction bases: 11. The CDR3 runs to 16 residues. The CDR3 loop reads CSVSGLAGGPEAEQYV. The CDR3 DNA is TGCAGCGTTTCCGGACTAGCGGGAGGGCCAGAGGCCGAGCAGTACGTC.

The chain joins TRBV4-1 to TRBJ1-2, with D uncertain. V was clipped by 2 bases and J by 3 bases, with 19 bases between them. The germline CDR1 and CDR2 sequences are MGHRA and YSYEKL. The length of the CDR3 is 17 residues. The CDR3 DNA is TGCGCCAGCAGCCAACCGGTCGAGAGGAGGGTCGACTATGGCTACACCTTC. This encodes CASSQPVERRVDYGYTF.

The V and J genes are TRBV4-3 and TRBJ2-3; 13 bases agree with TRBD2. V shed 3 bases and J 2 bases; nucleotides not matched to a gene: 5. In germline, CDR1 is LGHNA, CDR2 YSLEER. This CDR3 has 17 residues. CDR3 nucleotides: TGCGCCAGCAGCCAGAGACTAGCGGGGGGTACCACAGATACGCAGTATTTT. This gives the protein CASSQRLAGGTTDTQYF.

The V and J genes are TRBV30 and TRBJ2-1, with 9 bases lining up with TRBD2. The trim removed 5 bases at V and 10 bases at J, leaving 9 bases unmatched. The germline gives CDR1 GTSNPN, CDR2 SVGIG (reference sequence). The CDR3 runs to 13 residues. For the CDR3, the DNA is TGTGCCTGGGGGGCGGGAGGGGCAAGGGAGCAGTTCTTC. It yields the protein CAWGAGGAREQFF.

V usage is TRBV9 and J usage is TRBJ2-2; D unclear. Trimming removed 0 bases from V and 2 bases from J, with 5 bases in between. The CDR3 is 14 amino acids. The V gene's germline CDR1 is SGDLS and CDR2 YYNGEE. CDR3 in amino acids: CASSVATNTGELFF. The CDR3 coding sequence is TGTGCCAGCAGCGTAGCTACCAACACCGGGGAGCTGTTTTTT.